This T cell receptor (beta chain) was obtained from a study of blood T cell repertoires in COVID-19. Study details: The cDNA or gDNA used as material had been derived from T cells, B-cell-depleted T cells, or PBMCs.

Cohorts were determined from participant-reported clinical history. In the study's own analysis: Amplified reference gene primers provided the basis for estimating nucleated cell counts. Generated by immunoSEQ multiplex PCR, the TCRdb table keeps only in-frame clones and is missing some. V, J and clone size derive from that table, while D and trimming were established from the DNA sequence. The sample shows 200,000 to 250,000 clones, 87% of them seen only once. V was pared by 5 bases and J by 4 bases, with 8 bases of the junction left unmatched. The CDR3 contains 14 residues. Germline values: CDR1 SQVTM, CDR2 ANQGSEA.

The receptor comes from a woman aged 25 to 39 with acute COVID-19. The material sequenced was PBMCs or T cells enriched from blood (not recorded which). The chain recombines TRBV29-1 with TRBJ2-5; 9 bases map to TRBD1. CDR3 coding DNA: TGCAGCGTTCAAGGGACAGGGACGAGAGAGACCCAGTACTTC. Translation: CSVQGTGTRETQYF.